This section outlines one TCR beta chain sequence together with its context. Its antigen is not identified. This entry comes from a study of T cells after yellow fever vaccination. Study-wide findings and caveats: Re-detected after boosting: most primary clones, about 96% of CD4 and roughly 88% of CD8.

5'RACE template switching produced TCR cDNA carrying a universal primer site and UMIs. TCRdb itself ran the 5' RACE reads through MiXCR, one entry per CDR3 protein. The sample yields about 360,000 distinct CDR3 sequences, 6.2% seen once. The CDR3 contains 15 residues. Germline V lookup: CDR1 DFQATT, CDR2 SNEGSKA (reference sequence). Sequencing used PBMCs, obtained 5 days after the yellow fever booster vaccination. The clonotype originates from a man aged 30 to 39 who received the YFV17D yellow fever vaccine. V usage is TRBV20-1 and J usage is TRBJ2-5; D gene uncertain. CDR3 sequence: CSGWSPGSPQETQYF. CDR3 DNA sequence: TGCAGCGGATGGAGCCCAGGCAGCCCGCAAGAGACCCAGTACTTC.